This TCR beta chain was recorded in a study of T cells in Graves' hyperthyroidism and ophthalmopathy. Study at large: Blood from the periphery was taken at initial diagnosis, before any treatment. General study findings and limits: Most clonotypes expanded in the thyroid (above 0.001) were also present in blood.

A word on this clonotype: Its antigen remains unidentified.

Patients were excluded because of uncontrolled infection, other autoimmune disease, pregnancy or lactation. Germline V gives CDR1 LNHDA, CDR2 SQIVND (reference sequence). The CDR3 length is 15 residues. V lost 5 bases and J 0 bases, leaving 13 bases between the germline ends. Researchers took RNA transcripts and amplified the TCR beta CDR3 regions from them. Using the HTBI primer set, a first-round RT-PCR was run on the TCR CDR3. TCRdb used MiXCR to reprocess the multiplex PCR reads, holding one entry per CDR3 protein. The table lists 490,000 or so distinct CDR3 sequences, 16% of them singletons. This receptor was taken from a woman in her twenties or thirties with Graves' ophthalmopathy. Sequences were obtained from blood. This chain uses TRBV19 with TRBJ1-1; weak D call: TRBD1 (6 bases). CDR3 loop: CASSLQGPVNTEAFF. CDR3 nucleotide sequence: TGTGCCAGTAGTTTACAGGGTCCGGTGAACACTGAAGCTTTCTTT.